This entry describes one TCR beta chain. Its antigen is still unknown. Base quality data are lacking; no much larger clone is found one base away. CDR1 and CDR2, looked up from the germline V gene (reference sequence), are LNHNV and YYDKDF. Measured from the cysteine to the phenylalanine, the CDR3 is 17 residues long. Only the CDR3 portion is preserved as DNA: 51 bases, with reading frame beginning at the first base. V is pared back by 2 bases and J by 2 bases, with 19 bases lying between the germline termini. These data originate in a study of cytomegalovirus exposure and HLA in healthy donors (dated by TCRdb to 2015 to 2018). Background on the whole study: In an earlier analysis of 550 to 750 of the donors, 276 Gb of sequence data and some 100 million unique TCR beta sequences from 150 million to 200 million T cells were reported. The number of donors typed differed by locus, with 629-630 for A, B, C, DRB1 and DQB1, over 500 for DQA1, about 610 for DPA1, and some 450 for DPB1. The study used immunosequencing to profile the T cell repertoires of 666 subjects and linked those repertoires to cytomegalovirus serostatus. Of the 300 to 450 genotyped donors, approximately 80% were placed in the genetic ancestry cluster associated with self-reported Caucasian donors. A separate validation cohort of 90 to 150 different subjects was used in addition to the roughly 670-subject first cohort. Roughly 5 DR-DQ haplotypes were handled as single units for association and clustering, since linkage in the cohort was strong. The study combined high-throughput TCR immunosequencing, statistical association of individual TCRs with disease status, and machine learning to predict cytomegalovirus infection status. Class I and class II HLA loci were covered by the typing at four-digit resolution. On average, roughly 200,000 unique TCR beta nucleotide sequences were sequenced per donor among fewer than 500 genotyped donors of the cohort, with 15% to 20% of those sequences being non-productive. Approximately 330 gigabases of sequencing data and approximately 91 million unique TCR sequences made up an early release that covered approximately 620 HLA-typed donors. To decide whether each TCR beta V gene segment behaved as functional or pseudogenic, an earlier analysis of approximately 590 of the donors relied on high-throughput TCR beta sequencing. The later analysis used no new phenotypic data to find candidate immune exposures, relying instead on TCR beta sequences and their occurrence across donors. In a later genetic analysis, genome-wide SNP genotypes for about 65% of the 666 donors were used, and that subset was treated as a discovery cohort. A later analysis re-examined previously published TCR beta repertoires from 610 or so donors and added high-resolution HLA genotyping to investigate patterns of TCR occurrence. Every repertoire in the discovery cohort had been generated on one and the same sequencing platform. The study aimed to test whether signatures of past pathogen exposure could be identified by cataloging public T cell receptors. Donor age, sex, ethnicity and CMV serostatus were compiled together with the repertoire data.

What the research found in general, with its limitations: The authors suggested that the approach could potentially be generalized to other disease states and immunological phenotypes. This cohort had only TCR beta chains sequenced, and the lack of alpha or paired-chain data limited which features could be detected. When HLA alleles, especially DR and DQ, strongly co-occurred, TCR associations were difficult to assign to individual alleles. Linkage disequilibrium might explain the correlated functional status among segregating V segments, but an unknown experimental factor could not be excluded. CMV serostatus was the only immune exposure information available for the cohort. The classifier was reported to diagnose cytomegalovirus status with high specificity and sensitivity in both the original cohort and the validation cohort. According to a later genetic analysis, donors in an Asian-associated ancestry cluster had fewer N-insertions in productive TCRs than the approximately 710-donor mean. Some IMGT-functional V segments, including TRBV6-2 and TRBV6-3, could not be told apart with the 87-base-pair reads, so those segments were excluded. Broadly in line with IMGT annotations, most TCR beta V segments showed up in productive rearrangements about 87% or about 30% of the time in an earlier analysis of several hundred of the donors. The sequencing pipeline was judged likely to have produced a cluster of highly shared sequence variants as a technical artifact. A later analysis found that TCR association rates varied across HLA loci, with DRB1 alleles showing the most associated TCRs and HLA-C alleles the fewest. In vitro tests confirmed that three of the cytomegalovirus-associated TCR beta chains recognize cytomegalovirus antigens. A later analysis associated 15,000 or so TCR beta sequences with specific HLA alleles at a false discovery rate of 0.05. In a later analysis, most CMV-associated TCR beta chains were found to appear HLA-restricted, with HLA associations seemingly driven largely by CMV exposure. Because counts were too low, about 18 rarely observed V segments, including chromosome 9 orphons, were excluded from the earlier analysis of under 650 of the donors. In a later genetic analysis, a missense DCLRE1C variant was associated with V-gene and J-gene trimming of TCR beta chains, and the association was replicated in an independent cohort. HLA typing was unavailable for some donors at each locus, so association tests used only the typed subset. According to a later analysis, parvovirus B19, influenza, CMV and Epstein-Barr virus appeared linked to several top co-occurrence clusters. The study gave a list of some 150 TCR beta chains associated with cytomegalovirus. A further reported finding was that TCR beta sequences accurately predicted the HLA-A and HLA-B alleles for most subjects in the first cohort. Presence/absence analyses assumed roughly uniform sequencing depth across donors, an assumption that may not hold. In a later analysis, HLA-associated TCR beta chains were found to be more clonally expanded and to have lower generation probabilities than equally common non-associated chains. Across donors, most TCR sequences were observed very rarely, whereas some public TCRs were present in many individuals.

The library was made by the immunoSEQ multiplex PCR assay. For the multiplex PCR, a mixture combining 60 forward primers for TCR Vbeta segments and 13 reverse primers for TCR Jbeta segments was used. Amplification of the CDR3 region of rearranged TCR beta genes was performed with a multiplex PCR assay on genomic DNA. The Illumina HiSeq System was used to sequence the amplified TCR beta libraries as 87-base-pair reads. In the paper's pipeline: A later analysis tallied tens of millions of unique TCR beta chains across the 666 repertoires, and approximately 9.9 million of those chains were shared by two or more donors. Raw reads were error-corrected and collapsed into unique sequences with a nearest-neighbor algorithm that merged closely related sequences to remove PCR and sequencing errors. To assign V, D and J gene segments, CDR3 sequences were aligned to IMGT reference sequences. For a sequence to be retained, a match of at least six nucleotides to both a V gene segment and a J gene segment was required. A rearrangement counted as productive if the CDR3 had no stop codons and remained in frame with V and J, and every other rearrangement counted as non-productive. Following IMGT convention, CDR3 was defined as the stretch from the second conserved V-encoded cysteine up to the conserved J-encoded phenylalanine. Sequences without an unambiguous match to a single V gene segment were excluded from the earlier analysis of a few hundred of the donors. In an earlier analysis of 587 of the donors, V segments were called functional above 56.7% productive rearrangements and were called segregating when the between-donor standard deviation exceeded 5%. A statistical classification framework was built for diagnosing cytomegalovirus status from the catalog of TCR beta chain sequences. A later analysis assigned V and J genes by comparing TCR nucleotide sequences with IMGT/GENE-DB human TR gene sequences. The TCRdist pipeline was used in a later analysis to assign CDR3 sequences and most-parsimonious VDJ recombination scenarios. A later analysis defined each TCR beta chain by its CDR3 amino acid sequence plus V-gene family, and excluded reads lacking a unique V-gene family. A later analysis removed several hundred highly shared, low-generation-probability nucleotide sequences to deal with suspected cross-contamination and a sequencing artifact. In a later analysis, a clonal expansion index was calculated for each public chain from normalized within-repertoire ranks of inferred template counts. Generation probabilities in a later analysis came from a VDJ recombination model fitted to out-of-frame rearrangements, and those results were checked against IGoR. In a later analysis, hypergeometric tests were used to score TCR-TCR, TCR-HLA and TCR-CMV co-occurrence, with a repertoire-size bias correction applied to TCR pairs. To estimate false discovery rates, a later analysis permuted the HLA or CMV assignments 20 times. A later analysis grouped co-occurring TCRs with DBSCAN, adding TCRdist sequence similarity when clustering within HLA-allele-positive subsets. Co-occurrence clustering excluded repertoires with fewer than 30,000 or more than 120,000 public chains, plus five with anomalous nucleotide sharing. As stored in TCRdb, this immuneACCESS dataset retains in-frame rearrangements with V and J assigned. A fraction of the clones does not appear; measured against another copy, unresolved V genes explain less than half of the discrepancy, and the remainder lacks a known reason. That table furnishes V, J and clone size, whereas the DNA furnished D and trimming. Here the sample has over 200,000 clones; around 89% occur a single time. The leading ten clones occupy roughly 0.99% of the sample.

In total, around 600 healthy bone marrow donors made up the cohort. All cohort members were sampled while nominally healthy, although unrecorded immune exposures were likely present. The donor tested CMV seronegative and was one of the 352 seronegative cohort members. Each donor provided a peripheral blood sample, and peripheral blood mononuclear cells were used for TCR beta sequencing. Genomic DNA extraction from the blood cell samples was performed with the Qiagen DNeasy Blood Extraction Kit. This clonotype was obtained from a woman between 18 and 29 years old in good health and CMV-seronegative. The V gene is TRBV15 and the J gene is TRBJ2-7; TRBD1 is perhaps the D gene, given 5 matching bases. The sample consisted of PBMCs. The base sequence is TGTGCCACCAGCAGACTGAACAGTGGAAAGGGGACCTACGAGCAGTACTTC. It is translated as CATSRLNSGKGTYEQYF. The variable domain in full, with residues beyond the CDR3 obtained from the reference TRBV15 and TRBJ2-7 genes, is DAMVIQNPRYQVTQFGKPVTLSCSQTLNHNVMYWYQQKSSQAPKLLFHYYDKDFNNEADTPDNFQSRRPNTSFCFLDIRSPGLGDTAMYLCATSRLNSGKGTYEQYFGPGTRLTVT.